This is a list of T cell receptor beta chains from one sample in a study of monozygotic twins with inflammatory bowel disease. No DNA is given; TCRdb re-called the 5' RACE reads and lists each CDR3 protein once. The data show 190,000 or so distinct CDR3 sequences, and the top ten clones hold roughly 1.5%. Specimen: blood. All receptors come from a human donor with ulcerative colitis or Crohn's disease, or a healthy co-twin of an affected twin (not recorded which). Each CDR3 is given with its conserved first and last residue.

V	J	CDR3
TRBV20-1	TRBJ1-6	CSARDKSRVLEGYNSPLHF
TRBV15	TRBJ1-2	CATDTGTGTIYGYTF
TRBV11-1	TRBJ2-3	CASSLELVKDTQYF
TRBV9	TRBJ2-2	CASSVRGSGELFF
TRBV6-5	TRBJ1-2	CASSYSGSSNYGYTF
TRBV7-8	TRBJ2-5	CASSSGGQTQYF
TRBV5-1	TRBJ2-2	CASSLVRAGGVTGELFF
TRBV20-1	TRBJ1-5	CSARPLQGENQPQHF
TRBV12-3/TRBV12-4	TRBJ1-5	CASSGGYSNQPQHF
TRBV5-1	TRBJ2-5	CASSPKTGETQYF
TRBV5-1	TRBJ2-3	CASSFRDTDTQYF
TRBV4-1	TRBJ2-2	CASRSEGLTSAGELFF
TRBV19	TRBJ2-1	CASSARGLAGTDEQFF
TRBV9	TRBJ2-3	CASSVGLGGQKKQDTQYF
TRBV5-4	TRBJ2-1	CASSLRLASGGRTLQSSYNEQFF
TRBV27	TRBJ1-2	CASSGKDRRGSYTF
TRBV4-1	TRBJ1-5	CASSQQGTPQPQHF
TRBV9	TRBJ2-1	CASSVVFGDEQFF
TRBV5-1	TRBJ1-4	CASSLGTGMSNEKLFF